This TCR beta chain was sequenced in a study of cytomegalovirus exposure and HLA in healthy donors. In the study overall: The roughly 660 first-cohort repertoires shared a platform with the 130 or so validation repertoires, as reported in a later analysis. Whole-study results and caveats: That first-cohort TCR clusters tended to co-occur in the roughly 120 validation repertoires was found in a later analysis. Among the CMV-associated chains, a few were confirmed in vitro as specific for CMV antigens. Rarity marked most TCR sequences, yet some public TCRs occurred in many donors.

Only in-frame clones appear in the TCRdb table, and some are missing; sequencing was by immunoSEQ multiplex PCR. The table lists 150,000 to 160,000 clones, 75% to 90% of them singletons, with approximately 20% in the top ten. To note about this clone: Its antigen remains unidentified.

The sequence derives from a man aged 18-30 years in good health and CMV-seropositive. The sample comprised PBMCs.

CDR3 DNA sequence: TGTGCCAGCAGCTCACTGACGACTAAGGGGGCCGGGGAGCTGTTTTTT. Protein: CASSSLTTKGAGELFF. The V gene is TRBV7-3, the J gene TRBJ2-2; D may be TRBD1 (6 bases). Trimming removed 4 bases from V and 6 bases from J, with 18 bases in between. This CDR3 is 16 amino acids long. The germline V gene encodes CDR1 SGHTA and CDR2 FQGTGA.